This TCR beta chain was sequenced during a study of blood T cell repertoires in COVID-19. Some clones are missing from TCRdb's copy, which holds only in-frame ones; the method was immunoSEQ multiplex PCR. This table has around 150,000 clones, around 85% appearing once. V shed 6 bases and J shed 3 bases, with 11 bases lying between them. This CDR3 region has 14 residues. CDR1 is MNHEY and CDR2 is SVGAGI in the germline V gene. Sequencing was done on a sample of peripheral blood. The rearrangement uses TRBV6-5 and TRBJ1-4, with D unclear. The receptor's source is a human donor with acute or convalescent COVID-19. The donor label of this sample is uncertain. As DNA, the CDR3 is TGTGCCAGCAGCCGGAGAGGTTCTAATGAAAAACTGTTTTTT. Its protein is CASSRRGSNEKLFF.